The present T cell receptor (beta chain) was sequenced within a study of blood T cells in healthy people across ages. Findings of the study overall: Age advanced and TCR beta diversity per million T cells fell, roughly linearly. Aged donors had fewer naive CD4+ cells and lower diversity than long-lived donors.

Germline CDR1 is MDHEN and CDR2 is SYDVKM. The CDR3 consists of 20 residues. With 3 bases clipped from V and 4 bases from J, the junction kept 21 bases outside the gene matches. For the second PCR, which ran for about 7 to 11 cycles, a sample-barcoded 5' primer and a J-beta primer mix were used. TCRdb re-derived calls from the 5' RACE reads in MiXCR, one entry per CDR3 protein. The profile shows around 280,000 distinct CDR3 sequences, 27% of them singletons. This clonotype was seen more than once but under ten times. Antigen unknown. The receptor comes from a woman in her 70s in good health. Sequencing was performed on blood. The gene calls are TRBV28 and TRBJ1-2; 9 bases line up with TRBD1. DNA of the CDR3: TGTGCCAGCAGTTTCCCCCTTGTGGACAGGGGACAACGGGTAGGCTATGGCTACACCTTC. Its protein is CASSFPLVDRGQRVGYGYTF.